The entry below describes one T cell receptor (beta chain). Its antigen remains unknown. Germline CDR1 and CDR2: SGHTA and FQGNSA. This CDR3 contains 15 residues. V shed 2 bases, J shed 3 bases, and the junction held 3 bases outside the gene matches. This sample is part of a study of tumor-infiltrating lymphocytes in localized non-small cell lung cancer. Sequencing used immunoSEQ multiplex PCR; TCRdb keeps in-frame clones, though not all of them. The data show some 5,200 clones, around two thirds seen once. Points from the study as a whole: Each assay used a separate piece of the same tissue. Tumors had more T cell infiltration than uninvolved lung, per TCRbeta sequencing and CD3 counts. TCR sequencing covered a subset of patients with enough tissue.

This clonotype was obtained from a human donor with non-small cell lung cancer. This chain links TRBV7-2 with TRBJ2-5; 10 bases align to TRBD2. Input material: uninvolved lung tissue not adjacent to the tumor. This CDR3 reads CASSLLLAGEETQYF. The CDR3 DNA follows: TGTGCCAGCAGCTTATTGCTAGCGGGAGAAGAGACCCAGTACTTC.